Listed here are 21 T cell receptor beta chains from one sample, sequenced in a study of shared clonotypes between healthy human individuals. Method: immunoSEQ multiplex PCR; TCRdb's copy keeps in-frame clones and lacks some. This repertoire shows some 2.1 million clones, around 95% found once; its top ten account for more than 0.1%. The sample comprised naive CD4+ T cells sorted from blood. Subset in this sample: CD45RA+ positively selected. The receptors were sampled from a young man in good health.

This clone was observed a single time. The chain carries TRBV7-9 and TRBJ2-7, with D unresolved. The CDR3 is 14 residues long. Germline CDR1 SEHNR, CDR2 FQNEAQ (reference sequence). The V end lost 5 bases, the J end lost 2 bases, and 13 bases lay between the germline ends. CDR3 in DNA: TGTGCCAGCAGCCCACGCGGCGGCCCCTACGAGCAGTACTTC. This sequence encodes CASSPRGGPYEQYF.

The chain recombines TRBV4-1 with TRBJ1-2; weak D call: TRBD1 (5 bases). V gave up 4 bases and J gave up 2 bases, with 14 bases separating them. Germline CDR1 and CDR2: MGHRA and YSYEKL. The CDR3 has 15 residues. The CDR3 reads CASSPTGTANYGYTF. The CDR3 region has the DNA TGCGCCAGCAGCCCTACCGGGACGGCCAACTATGGCTACACCTTC.

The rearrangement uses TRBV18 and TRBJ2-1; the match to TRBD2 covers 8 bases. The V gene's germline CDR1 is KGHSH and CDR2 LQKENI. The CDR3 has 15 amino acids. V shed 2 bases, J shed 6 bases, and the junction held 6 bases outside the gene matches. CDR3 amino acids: CASSPFPREGNEQFF. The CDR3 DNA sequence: TGTGCCAGCTCACCATTCCCACGGGAGGGCAATGAGCAGTTCTTC.

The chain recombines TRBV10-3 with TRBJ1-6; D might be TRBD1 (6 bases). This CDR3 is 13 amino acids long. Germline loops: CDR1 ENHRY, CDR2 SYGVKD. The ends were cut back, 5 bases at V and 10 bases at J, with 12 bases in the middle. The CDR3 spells CAISPSTGSPLHF. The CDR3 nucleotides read TGTGCCATCAGTCCATCAACAGGGTCACCCCTCCACTTT.

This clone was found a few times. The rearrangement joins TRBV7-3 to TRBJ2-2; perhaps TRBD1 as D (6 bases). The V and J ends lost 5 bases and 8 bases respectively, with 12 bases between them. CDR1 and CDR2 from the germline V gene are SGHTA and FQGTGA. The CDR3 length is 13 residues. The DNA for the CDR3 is TGTGCCAGCAGCGTCATACAGGGAGGGGAGCTGTTTTTT. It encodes CASSVIQGGELFF.

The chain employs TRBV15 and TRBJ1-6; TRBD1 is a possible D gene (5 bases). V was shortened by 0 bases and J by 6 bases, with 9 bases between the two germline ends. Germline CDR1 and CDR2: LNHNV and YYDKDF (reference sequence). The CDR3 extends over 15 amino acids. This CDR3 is CATSREDSLNSPLHF. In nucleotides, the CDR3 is TGTGCCACCAGCAGAGAAGACAGCCTTAATTCACCCCTCCACTTT.

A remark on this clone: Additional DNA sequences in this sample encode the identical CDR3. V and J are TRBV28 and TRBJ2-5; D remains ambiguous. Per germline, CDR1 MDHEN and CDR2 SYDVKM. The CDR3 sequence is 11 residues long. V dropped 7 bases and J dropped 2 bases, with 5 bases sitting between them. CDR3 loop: CASTRQETQYF. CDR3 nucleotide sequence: TGTGCCAGCACGAGACAAGAGACCCAGTACTTC.

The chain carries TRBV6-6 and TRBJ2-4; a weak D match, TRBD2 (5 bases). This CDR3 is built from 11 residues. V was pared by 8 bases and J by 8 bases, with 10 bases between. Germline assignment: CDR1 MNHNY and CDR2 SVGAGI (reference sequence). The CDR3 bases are TGTGCCAGCGGTAGCGACTACATTCAGTACTTC. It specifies CASGSDYIQYF.

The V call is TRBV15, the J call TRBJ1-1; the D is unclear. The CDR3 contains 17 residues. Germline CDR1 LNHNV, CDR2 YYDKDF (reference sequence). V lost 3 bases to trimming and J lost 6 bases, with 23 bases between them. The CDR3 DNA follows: TGTGCCACCAGCAGCCGGGCAAGGCGGGATTTTAAGTCTGAAGCTTTCTTT. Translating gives CATSSRARRDFKSEAFF.

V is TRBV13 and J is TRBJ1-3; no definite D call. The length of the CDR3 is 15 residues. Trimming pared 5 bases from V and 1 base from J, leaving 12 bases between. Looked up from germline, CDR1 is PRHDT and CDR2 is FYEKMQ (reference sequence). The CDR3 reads CASSHVVNSGNTIYF. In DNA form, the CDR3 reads TGTGCCAGCAGCCACGTCGTAAATTCTGGAAACACCATATATTTT.

CDR3 sequence: CASSLDGGRGTDTQYF. CDR3 sequence (DNA): TGCGCCAGCAGCTTGGATGGAGGTCGGGGCACAGATACGCAGTATTTT. The gene calls are TRBV5-1 and TRBJ2-3; D is perhaps TRBD2 (5 bases). This CDR3 is 16 amino acids long. V lost 0 bases and J lost 1, with 12 bases in between. Germline V lookup: CDR1 SGHRS, CDR2 YFSETQ.

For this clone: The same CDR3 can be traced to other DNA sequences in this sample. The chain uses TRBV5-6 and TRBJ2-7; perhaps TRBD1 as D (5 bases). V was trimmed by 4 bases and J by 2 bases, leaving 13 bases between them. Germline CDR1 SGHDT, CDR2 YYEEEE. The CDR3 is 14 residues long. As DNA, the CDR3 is TGTGCCAGCAGCCTTACAGGTGTCCCCTACGAGCAGTACTTC. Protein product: CASSLTGVPYEQYF.

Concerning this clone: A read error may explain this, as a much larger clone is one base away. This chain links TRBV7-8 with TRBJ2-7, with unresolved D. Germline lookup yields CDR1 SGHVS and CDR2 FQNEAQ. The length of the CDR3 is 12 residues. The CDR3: CASSLEGPKLYF. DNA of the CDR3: TGCGCCAGCAGCTTGGAAGGGCCTAAGCTGTACTTC.

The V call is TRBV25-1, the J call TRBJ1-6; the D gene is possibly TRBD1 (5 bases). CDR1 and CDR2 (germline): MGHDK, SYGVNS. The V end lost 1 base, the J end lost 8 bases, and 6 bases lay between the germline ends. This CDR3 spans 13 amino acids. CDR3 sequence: CASSELGDSPLHF. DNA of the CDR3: TGTGCCAGCAGTGAATTGGGGGATTCACCCCTCCACTTT. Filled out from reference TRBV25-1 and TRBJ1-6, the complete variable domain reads EADIYQTPRYLVIGTGKKITLECSQTMGHDKMYWYQQDPGMELHLIHYSYGVNSTEKGDLSSESTVSRIRTEHFPLTLESARPSHTSQYLCASSELGDSPLHFGNGTRLTVT.

The CDR3 is CSTSPGQETQYF. CDR3 coding DNA: TGCAGCACCTCACCGGGTCAAGAGACCCAGTACTTC. The chain couples TRBV29-1 to TRBJ2-5; no definite D call. V lost 8 bases and J 2 bases, leaving 12 bases between the germline ends. The CDR3 consists of 12 residues. In germline, CDR1 is SQVTM, CDR2 ANQGSEA.

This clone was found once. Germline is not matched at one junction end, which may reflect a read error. CDR3 nucleotide sequence: TGTGCTAGCAGCTCATCACTGGTCCGCACCTACAATGAGCAGTTCTTC. Its translation is CASSSSLVRTYNEQFF. V usage is TRBV7-7 and J usage is TRBJ2-1; D gene ambiguous. This CDR3 region has 16 residues. The germline CDR1 and CDR2 sequences are SSHAT and FNYEAQ (reference sequence).

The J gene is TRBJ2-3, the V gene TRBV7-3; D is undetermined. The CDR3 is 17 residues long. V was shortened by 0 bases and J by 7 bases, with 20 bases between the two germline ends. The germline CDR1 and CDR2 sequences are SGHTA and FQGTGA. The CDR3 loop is CASSLTTSQATPYTQYF. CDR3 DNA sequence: TGTGCCAGCAGCTTAACTACGTCCCAGGCCACCCCTTATACGCAGTATTTT.

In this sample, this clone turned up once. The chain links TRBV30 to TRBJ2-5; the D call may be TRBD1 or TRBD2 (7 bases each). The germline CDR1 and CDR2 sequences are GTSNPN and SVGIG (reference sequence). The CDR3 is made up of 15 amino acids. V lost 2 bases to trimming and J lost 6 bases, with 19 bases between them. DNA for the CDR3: TGTGCCTGGAGTCCGACAGGGAGGGGTGTGAAGACCCAGTACTTC. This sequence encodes CAWSPTGRGVKTQYF.

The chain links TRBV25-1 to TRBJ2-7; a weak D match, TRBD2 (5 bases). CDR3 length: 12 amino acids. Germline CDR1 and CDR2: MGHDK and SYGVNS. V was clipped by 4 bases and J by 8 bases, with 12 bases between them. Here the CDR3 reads CASSGAGVQQYF. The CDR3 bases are TGTGCCAGCAGTGGAGCCGGGGTTCAGCAGTACTTC.

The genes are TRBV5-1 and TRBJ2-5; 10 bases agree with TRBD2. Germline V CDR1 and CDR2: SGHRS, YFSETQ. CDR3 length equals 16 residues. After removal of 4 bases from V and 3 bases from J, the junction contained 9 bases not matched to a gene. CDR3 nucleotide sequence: TGCGCCAGCAGCCCGCCATTCCTAGCGGGGGAAGAGACCCAGTACTTC. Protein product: CASSPPFLAGEETQYF.

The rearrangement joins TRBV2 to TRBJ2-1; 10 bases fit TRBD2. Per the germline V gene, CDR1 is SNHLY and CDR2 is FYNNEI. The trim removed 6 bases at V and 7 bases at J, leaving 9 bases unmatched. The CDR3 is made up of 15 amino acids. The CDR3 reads CASRASSGGVNEQFF. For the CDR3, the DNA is TGTGCCAGCAGGGCCTCCAGCGGGGGGGTAAATGAGCAGTTCTTC. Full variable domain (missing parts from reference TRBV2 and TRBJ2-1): EPEVTQTPSHQVTQMGQEVILRCVPISNHLYFYWYRQILGQKVEFLVSFYNNEISEKSEIFDDQFSVERPDGSNFTLKIRSTKLEDSAMYFCASRASSGGVNEQFFGPGTRLTVL.